This T cell receptor beta chain was retrieved from a study of glioma-infiltrating T cells after dendritic cell vaccination. As for the study in general: Patients received three intradermal dendritic cell vaccine injections at biweekly intervals.

PBMC sampling occurred before vaccination, two weeks after the third dose, and at progression. Libraries were prepared by immunoSEQ multiplex PCR; TCRdb keeps only in-frame clonotypes and omits some of them. The sample lists about 92,000 clones, 86% occurring once. The sequencing here drew on blood, taken before dendritic cell vaccination. The TCR sequence derives from a human donor with glioblastoma.

The CDR3 DNA is TGCGCCAGCAGCTTGCATACTAGCGGGGGCGGGGAGCTGTTTTTT. Translation gives CASSLHTSGGGELFF. This chain uses TRBV5-1 with TRBJ2-2, with 11 bases fitting TRBD2. The CDR3 runs 15 residues. The trim removed 1 base at V and 7 bases at J, leaving 3 bases unmatched. Germline V gene data show CDR1 as SGHRS and CDR2 as YFSETQ.